Described below is a single TCR beta chain sequence and its context. Some clones are missing from TCRdb's copy, which holds only in-frame ones; the method was immunoSEQ multiplex PCR. The data contain approximately 260,000 clones, 87% of them singletons. Trimming cost V 4 bases and J 7 bases, with 7 bases left between them. The CDR3 is made up of 11 amino acids. Germline CDR1 LNHDA, CDR2 SQIVND (reference sequence). This sample stems from a study of blood T cell repertoires in COVID-19. Study as a whole: Acute and convalescent COVID-19 specimens originated in the United States, Italy and Spain. PBMCs, B-cell-depleted T cells, or T cells provided the cDNA or gDNA that made up the material.

The sequenced sample was PBMCs or T cells enriched from blood (not recorded which). The receptor was derived from a woman younger than 45 with acute COVID-19. The chain carries TRBV19 and TRBJ1-2; D is undetermined. The CDR3 region has the DNA TGTGCCAGTAGTACTAGAATTGGCTACACCTTC. Translated, it gives CASSTRIGYTF. The variable domain in full, completed from reference TRBV19 and TRBJ1-2, reads DGGITQSPKYLFRKEGQNVTLSCEQNLNHDAMYWYRQDPGQGLRLIYYSQIVNDFQKGDIAEGYSVSREKKESFPLTVTSAQKNPTAFYLCASSTRIGYTFGSGTRLTVV.